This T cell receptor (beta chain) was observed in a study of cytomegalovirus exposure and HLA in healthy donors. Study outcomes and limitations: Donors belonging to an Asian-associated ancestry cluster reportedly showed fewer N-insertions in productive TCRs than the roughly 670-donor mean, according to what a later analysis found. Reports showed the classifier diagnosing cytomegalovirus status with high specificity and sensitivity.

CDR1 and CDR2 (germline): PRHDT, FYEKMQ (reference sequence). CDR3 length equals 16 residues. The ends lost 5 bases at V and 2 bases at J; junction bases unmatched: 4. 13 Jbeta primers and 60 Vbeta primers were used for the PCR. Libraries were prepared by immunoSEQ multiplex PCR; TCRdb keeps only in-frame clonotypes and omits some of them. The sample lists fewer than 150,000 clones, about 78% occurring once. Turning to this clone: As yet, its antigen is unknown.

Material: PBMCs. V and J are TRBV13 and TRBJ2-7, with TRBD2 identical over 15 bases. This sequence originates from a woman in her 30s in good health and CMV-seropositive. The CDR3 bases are TGTGCCAGCAGCCCAGGGACTAGCGGGGGGACCTACGAGCAGTACTTC. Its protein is CASSPGTSGGTYEQYF.